Below are 28 T cell receptor beta chains sequenced from a single sample in a study of cytomegalovirus exposure and HLA in healthy donors. Primers included in the PCR were 60 Vbeta and 13 Jbeta primers. The table came from immunoSEQ multiplex PCR; TCRdb's copy has only in-frame clones and leaves some out. This sample has under 200,000 clones; 65% to 90% occur once, and the top ten carry around 2%. The sample comprised PBMCs. These receptors came from a human donor in good health.

This clone was detected only once. V and J are TRBV4-3 and TRBJ1-5; 8 nucleotides line up with TRBD1. V lost 3 bases to trimming and J lost 2 bases; unmatched junction nucleotides: 3. CDR3 size: 15 residues. CDR1 LGHNA and CDR2 YSLEER come from the germline V gene. The CDR3 region is CASSQDRAGNQPQHF. The CDR3 bases are TGCGCCAGCAGCCAGGACAGGGCTGGCAATCAGCCCCAGCATTTT.

The V gene is TRBV14, the J gene TRBJ1-2; D unclear. The CDR3 extends over 16 amino acids. Trimming stripped 1 base from V and 8 bases from J, with 20 bases between. Germline assignment: CDR1 SGHDN and CDR2 FVKESK. The CDR3 nucleotides are TGTGCCAGCAGCCAAGGGAGAGAACAGTCAGAGGGAGGCTACACCTTC. It codes for CASSQGREQSEGGYTF.

The rearrangement uses TRBV27 and TRBJ1-6; D may be TRBD1 (6 bases). The CDR3 runs 16 residues. Germline-derived CDR1 and CDR2 are MNHEY and SMNVEV (reference sequence). V was shortened by 5 bases and J by 3 bases, with 14 bases between the two germline ends. The CDR3 protein is CASSLGQPYYNSPLHF. CDR3 nucleotides: TGTGCCAGCAGTCTCGGACAGCCCTACTATAATTCACCCCTCCACTTT.

The J gene is TRBJ2-3, the V gene TRBV12-5; 8 bases match TRBD1. The length of the CDR3 is 15 residues. Germline loops: CDR1 LGHNT, CDR2 FRNRAP. The V gene end was trimmed by 5 bases and the J gene end by 1 base; junction bases not matched to a gene: 5. DNA of the CDR3: TGTGCTAGTGGTCCTGGGACAGGAGGCACAGATACGCAGTATTTT. Its protein product is CASGPGTGGTDTQYF.

This clone was seen a single time. This chain uses TRBV2 with TRBJ2-1, with D maybe TRBD2 (6 bases). The V gene lost 2 bases and the J gene lost 9 bases, with 20 bases spanning the gap. Germline CDR1 and CDR2: SNHLY and FYNNEI. This CDR3 region has 16 residues. CDR3 sequence (DNA): TGTGCCAGCAGTGAAAGCGGGCAGGGCCACTACGGTGAGCAGTTCTTC. It translates to CASSESGQGHYGEQFF.

V gene TRBV7-9 combines with J gene TRBJ1-1; no firm D call. This CDR3 contains 12 residues. Trimming stripped 2 bases from V and 5 bases from J, with 6 bases between. Germline-derived CDR1 and CDR2 are SEHNR and FQNEAQ (reference sequence). The DNA of the CDR3 is TGTGCCAGCAGCTTAAGAGGAACTGAAGCTTTCTTT. Amino acids: CASSLRGTEAFF.

The V call is TRBV4-1, the J call TRBJ1-2; D is perhaps TRBD1 (5 bases). Germline CDR1 MGHRA, CDR2 YSYEKL. Trimming removed 3 bases from V and 2 bases from J, with 16 bases in between. The CDR3 has 16 amino acids. The CDR3 is CASSQGGTALNYGYTF. DNA of the CDR3: TGCGCCAGCAGCCAGGGGGGAACGGCCCTGAACTATGGCTACACCTTC.

The chain has TRBV27 and TRBJ1-1, with 7 bases aligning to TRBD1. Germline CDR1 MNHEY, CDR2 SMNVEV (reference sequence). The V gene end was trimmed by 4 bases and the J gene end by 0 bases; junction bases not matched to a gene: 8. The CDR3 loop spans 16 amino acids. Here the CDR3 reads CASSSRAGGVNTEAFF. In DNA, the CDR3 is TGTGCCAGCAGTTCCCGGGCAGGGGGTGTGAACACTGAAGCTTTCTTT.

This clone is a singleton in its sample. The rearrangement joins TRBV19 to TRBJ1-5; perhaps TRBD1 as D (5 bases). The ends were cut back, 5 bases at V and 6 bases at J, with 32 bases in the middle. The CDR3 spans 20 residues. Per the germline V gene, CDR1 is LNHDA and CDR2 is SQIVND (reference sequence). The CDR3 sequence: CASSGKPGLQYLQSGQPQHF. The CDR3 nucleotides are TGTGCCAGTAGTGGAAAACCGGGACTACAGTATCTTCAGTCTGGTCAGCCCCAGCATTTT.

The genes are TRBV15 and TRBJ2-5; 8 positions match TRBD2. The junction had 8 bases not matched to a gene; V was cut back by 1 base and J by 4 bases. The CDR3 length is 16 residues. Germline CDR1 reads LNHNV; CDR2 reads YYDKDF (reference sequence). CDR3 nucleotides: TGTGCCACCAGCAGAGGTCCAGCGGGGGTTGTAGAGACCCAGTACTTC. It codes for CATSRGPAGVVETQYF.

The chain uses TRBV21-1 and TRBJ2-7; the table's TRBD2 call for D was not verified on the DNA. TRBV21-1 is given as a pseudogene. The CDR3 loop spans 11 amino acids. The CDR3 loop reads CASSKGKEQYF. The CDR3 DNA follows: TGTGCCAGCAGCAAAGGTAAAGAGCAGTACTTC.

J is TRBJ2-7 and V is TRBV19; 7 bases fit TRBD1. The CDR3 has 17 residues. V gave up 0 bases and J gave up 0 bases; unmatched junction bases: 8. CDR1 LNHDA and CDR2 SQIVND come from the germline V gene (reference sequence). The DNA for the CDR3 is TGTGCCAGTAGTATAGACACGACAGGGCCGAGCTCCTACGAGCAGTACTTC. As protein: CASSIDTTGPSSYEQYF.

The chain couples TRBV5-1 to TRBJ2-5; 10 bases are shared with TRBD2. The V segment lost 4 bases and the J segment 5 bases; nucleotides outside the gene matches: 11. Per the germline V gene, CDR1 is SGHRS and CDR2 is YFSETQ. The CDR3 extends over 16 amino acids. The CDR3 protein is CASSVGLAGVLETQYF. The DNA of the CDR3 is TGCGCCAGCAGCGTGGGGCTAGCGGGGGTTTTGGAGACCCAGTACTTC. The full variable domain, in which reference TRBV5-1 and TRBJ2-5 provide the parts outside the CDR3, is KAGVTQTPRYLIKTRGQQVTLSCSPISGHRSVSWYQQTPGQGLQFLFEYFSETQRNKGNFPGRFSGRQFSNSRSEMNVSTLELGDSALYLCASSVGLAGVLETQYFGPGTRLLVL.

This clone was counted a single time. This chain joins TRBV4-3 and TRBJ2-2; 7 bases line up with TRBD2. CDR3 length: 17 residues. The V and J ends lost 0 bases and 1 base, in that order; junction bases with no gene match: 5. The germline V gene encodes CDR1 LGHNA and CDR2 YSLEER. DNA of the CDR3: TGCGCCAGCAGCCAAGAACGGCGGGGGAAGAACACCGGGGAGCTGTTTTTT. The encoded protein is CASSQERRGKNTGELFF.

The chain is built from TRBV7-6 and TRBJ2-7; 12 bases are a match to TRBD1. The CDR3 contains 15 residues. CDR1 SGHVS and CDR2 FNYEAQ come from the germline V gene. V dropped 6 bases and J dropped 4; count of bases not matched to a gene: 7. Here the CDR3 DNA reads TGTGCCAGCAGTACGGGACAGGGGGCGCGTTACGAGCAGTACTTC. This translates into CASSTGQGARYEQYF. Based on the CDR3 plus reference TRBV7-6 and TRBJ2-7, the full variable domain is GAGVSQSPRYKVTKRGQDVALRCDPISGHVSLYWYRQALGQGPEFLTYFNYEAQQDKSGLPNDRFSAERPEGSISTLTIQRTEQRDSAMYRCASSTGQGARYEQYFGPGTRLTVT.

This clone was recorded a few times. This rearrangement joins TRBV27 to TRBJ2-7; TRBD1 might be the D (7 bases). The CDR3 length is 11 residues. In germline, CDR1 is MNHEY, CDR2 SMNVEV (reference sequence). V was clipped by 8 bases and J by 6 bases, with 11 bases between them. This chain's CDR3 is CASHRGGEQYF. Here the CDR3 DNA reads TGTGCCAGCCACAGGGGAGGCGAGCAGTACTTC.

The chain uses TRBV7-2 and TRBJ2-3; 9 bases are a match to TRBD2. The length of the CDR3 is 13 residues. V shed 5 bases, J shed 8 bases, and the junction held 5 bases outside the gene matches. Germline CDR1 is SGHTA and CDR2 is FQGNSA. The CDR3 coding sequence is TGTGCCAGCAGCCGCGGACTAGCGCGTACGCAGTATTTT. Amino acid sequence: CASSRGLARTQYF.

This chain links TRBV6-5 with TRBJ2-7; weak D call: TRBD2 (6 bases). CDR3 length equals 14 residues. V was cut by 6 bases and J by 4 bases, with 16 bases left in between. The germline V gene has CDR1 MNHEY and CDR2 SVGAGI. CDR3 coding DNA: TGTGCCAGCAGCAGGGACTCACAAGGATACGAGCAGTACTTC. It translates to CASSRDSQGYEQYF.

This clone was seen more than once but under ten times. The junction departs from the called germline gene at one end, perhaps through a read error. The chain uses TRBV7-9 and TRBJ1-3; tentative D call: TRBD1 (6 bases). Per the germline V gene, CDR1 is SEHNR and CDR2 is FQNEAQ (reference sequence). The CDR3 has 18 amino acids. Written as DNA, the CDR3 is TGTTCCAGCAGCTTATTCTCGACAGGATCCAGCTCTGGAAACACCATATATTTT. Its protein product is CSSSLFSTGSSSGNTIYF.

The chain couples TRBV28 to TRBJ1-5, with 8 positions matching TRBD1. CDR3 length: 15 residues. Per germline, CDR1 MDHEN and CDR2 SYDVKM. V lost 3 bases to trimming and J lost 5 bases; unmatched junction nucleotides: 6. CDR3 DNA sequence: TGTGCCAGCAGTTTTTGGCAGGGGGCGGATCAGCCCCAGCATTTT. Translating it yields CASSFWQGADQPQHF.

The V and J genes are TRBV6-1 and TRBJ1-1; D is unresolved. The CDR3 loop spans 13 amino acids. V lost 7 bases to trimming and J lost 2 bases, with 11 bases between them. Germline V gene data show CDR1 as MNHNS and CDR2 as SASEGT. CDR3 protein: CASKRLGNTEAFF. CDR3 nucleotide sequence: TGTGCCAGCAAGCGGCTGGGAAACACTGAAGCTTTCTTT.

V gene TRBV9 combines with J gene TRBJ1-4; 7 nucleotides match TRBD1. The CDR3 sequence is 16 residues long. V trimming: 1 base; J trimming: 4 bases; junction bases outside the gene matches: 7. Germline V gene sequence: CDR1 SGDLS, CDR2 YYNGEE. CDR3 sequence: CASSVSPGGFNEKLFF. CDR3 nucleotide sequence: TGTGCCAGCAGCGTATCGCCAGGGGGTTTTAATGAAAAACTGTTTTTT.

The chain employs TRBV15 and TRBJ2-7, with no clear D. Trimming took 0 bases from V and 2 from J, leaving 5 bases between them. CDR3 length: 13 amino acids. Germline loops: CDR1 LNHNV, CDR2 YYDKDF (reference sequence). CDR3 bases: TGTGCCACCAGCAGAGATCATCCCTACGAGCAGTACTTC. It yields the protein CATSRDHPYEQYF.

This chain joins TRBV4-3 and TRBJ2-1; TRBD1 agrees at 11 bases. The CDR3 is 17 amino acids. The germline gives CDR1 LGHNA, CDR2 YSLEER. Germline trimming cut 3 bases from V and 7 bases from J; bases unmatched to any gene: 11. This CDR3 reads CASSQGGPGTGGNEQFF. The CDR3 region has the DNA TGCGCCAGCAGCCAGGGAGGCCCAGGGACAGGGGGAAATGAGCAGTTCTTC.

This clone was counted a single time. The chain links TRBV4-3 to TRBJ2-1, with a possible D match to TRBD2 (7 bases). Germline V lookup: CDR1 LGHNA, CDR2 YSLEER. The CDR3 has 14 amino acids. The V end lost 6 bases, the J end lost 9 bases, and 18 bases lay between the germline ends. DNA for the CDR3: TGCGCCAGCAGTGGCGGGGGCGCCACAAGTGAGCAGTTCTTC. Its translation is CASSGGGATSEQFF.

This rearrangement joins TRBV20-1 to TRBJ2-5; D is ambiguous. Germline lookup yields CDR1 DFQATT and CDR2 SNEGSKA (reference sequence). Trimming stripped 3 bases from V and 5 bases from J, with 4 bases between. This CDR3 is 10 amino acids long. The CDR3 DNA reads TGCAGTGCTAGGCGGGAGACCCAGTACTTC. Residues: CSARRETQYF.

The genes are TRBV19 and TRBJ1-2; TRBD1 matches 7 bases. This CDR3 region has 13 residues. CDR1 and CDR2 from the germline V gene are LNHDA and SQIVND (reference sequence). V lost 6 bases to trimming and J lost 4 bases; unmatched junction nucleotides: 5. CDR3 residues: CASRIQGTYGYTF. CDR3 DNA: TGTGCCAGTAGGATACAGGGGACCTATGGCTACACCTTC.

The chain joins TRBV11-2 to TRBJ2-5; possibly TRBD1 for D (7 bases). CDR3 length: 14 amino acids. The V end lost 5 bases, the J end lost 5 bases, and 15 bases lay between the germline ends. The germline V gene encodes CDR1 SGHAT and CDR2 FQNNGV. The CDR3 is CASSNQGGRETQYF. The CDR3 DNA is TGTGCCAGCAGCAACCAGGGGGGACGGGAGACCCAGTACTTC.